The entry that follows covers one T cell receptor beta chain sequence. Trimming shortened V by 1 base and J by 3 bases, and 10 bases separated the two germline ends. There are 14 residues in the CDR3. CDR1 is LNHDA, CDR2 SQIVND, per germline (reference sequence). The source of the sample is a study of OX40 agonist ivuxolimab in advanced cancers. Sequencing was performed with immunoSEQ multiplex PCR; in TCRdb, only in-frame clones are kept and a portion is missing. This table holds 30,000 to 35,000 clones, around four fifths found once. The chain employs TRBV19 and TRBJ2-7, with D uncertain. This TCR was sampled from an adult with an advanced solid tumor such as melanoma, head and neck, liver or kidney cancer. Sequenced material: CD4+ or CD8+ T cells sorted from blood, taken in a trial of the OX40 agonist ivuxolimab. DNA of the CDR3: TGTGCCAGTAGTATAGGAAAAGTCGGCTACGAGCAGTACTTC. Its translation is CASSIGKVGYEQYF.